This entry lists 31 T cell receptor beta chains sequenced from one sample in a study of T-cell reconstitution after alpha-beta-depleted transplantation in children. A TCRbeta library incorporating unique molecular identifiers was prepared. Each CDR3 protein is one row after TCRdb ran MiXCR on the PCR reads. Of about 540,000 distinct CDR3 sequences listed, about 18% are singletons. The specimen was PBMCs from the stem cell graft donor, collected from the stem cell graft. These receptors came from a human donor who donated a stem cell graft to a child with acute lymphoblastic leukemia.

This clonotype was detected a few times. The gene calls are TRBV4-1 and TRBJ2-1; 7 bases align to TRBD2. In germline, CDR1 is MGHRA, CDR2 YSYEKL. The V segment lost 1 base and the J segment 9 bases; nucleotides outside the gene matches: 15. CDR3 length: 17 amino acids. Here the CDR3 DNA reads TGCGCCAGCAGCCAAGGTTGGGCGGGAGCTGGGGGGTCTGAGCAGTTCTTC. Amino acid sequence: CASSQGWAGAGGSEQFF.

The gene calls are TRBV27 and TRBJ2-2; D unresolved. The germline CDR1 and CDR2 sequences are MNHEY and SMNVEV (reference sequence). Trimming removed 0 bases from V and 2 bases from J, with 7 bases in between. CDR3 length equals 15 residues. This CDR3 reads CASSLSEVNTGELFF. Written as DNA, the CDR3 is TGTGCCAGCAGTTTATCAGAAGTTAACACCGGGGAGCTGTTTTTT.

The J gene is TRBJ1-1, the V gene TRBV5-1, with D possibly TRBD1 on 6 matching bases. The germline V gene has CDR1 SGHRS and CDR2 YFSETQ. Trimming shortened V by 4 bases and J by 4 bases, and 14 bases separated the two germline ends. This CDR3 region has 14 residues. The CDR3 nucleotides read TGCGCCAGCAGCCCTACTACAGGGACCACTGAAGCTTTCTTT. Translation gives CASSPTTGTTEAFF. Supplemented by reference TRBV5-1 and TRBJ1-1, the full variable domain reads KAGVTQTPRYLIKTRGQQVTLSCSPISGHRSVSWYQQTPGQGLQFLFEYFSETQRNKGNFPGRFSGRQFSNSRSEMNVSTLELGDSALYLCASSPTTGTTEAFFGQGTRLTVV.

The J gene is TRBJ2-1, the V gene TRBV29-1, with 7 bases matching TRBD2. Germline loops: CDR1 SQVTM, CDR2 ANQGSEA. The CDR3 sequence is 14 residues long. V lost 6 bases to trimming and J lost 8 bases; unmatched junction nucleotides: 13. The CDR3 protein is CSVPMRTRGYEQFF. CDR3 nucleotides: TGCAGCGTCCCAATGCGGACTAGGGGCTATGAGCAGTTCTTC.

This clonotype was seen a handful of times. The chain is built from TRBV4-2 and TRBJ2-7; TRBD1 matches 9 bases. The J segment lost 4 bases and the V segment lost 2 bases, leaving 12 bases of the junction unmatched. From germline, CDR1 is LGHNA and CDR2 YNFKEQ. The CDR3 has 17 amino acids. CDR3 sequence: CASSQPFWGDREYEQYF. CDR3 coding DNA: TGTGCCAGCAGCCAACCTTTCTGGGGGGACAGGGAGTACGAGCAGTACTTC.

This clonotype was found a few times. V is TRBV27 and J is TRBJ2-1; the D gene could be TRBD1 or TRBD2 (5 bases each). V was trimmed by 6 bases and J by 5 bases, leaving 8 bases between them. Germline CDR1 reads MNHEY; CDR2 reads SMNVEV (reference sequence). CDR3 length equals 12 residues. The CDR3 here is CASSRGHNEQFF. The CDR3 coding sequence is TGTGCCAGCAGCCGGGGCCACAATGAGCAGTTCTTC.

The DNA of the CDR3 is TGCAGTGCTAGATTCGAAAATTACGGAAAACTGTTTTTT. Amino acid sequence: CSARFENYGKLFF. V and J are TRBV20-1 and TRBJ1-4; D ambiguous. The CDR3 is 13 residues long. Germline CDR1 reads DFQATT; CDR2 reads SNEGSKA (reference sequence). V shed 2 bases and J shed 10 bases, with 14 bases lying between them.

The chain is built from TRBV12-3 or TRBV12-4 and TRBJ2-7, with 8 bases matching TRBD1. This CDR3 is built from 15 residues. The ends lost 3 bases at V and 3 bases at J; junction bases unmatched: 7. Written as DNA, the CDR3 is TGTGCCAGCAGTTTTCTCAGGGGGCGCGTCTACGAGCAGTACTTC. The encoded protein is CASSFLRGRVYEQYF.

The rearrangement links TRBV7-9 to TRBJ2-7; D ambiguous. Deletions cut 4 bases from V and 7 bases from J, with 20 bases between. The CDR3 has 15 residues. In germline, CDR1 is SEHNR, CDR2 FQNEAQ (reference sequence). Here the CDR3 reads CASSSLDTIPWEQYF. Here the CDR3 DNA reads TGTGCCAGCAGCTCCCTTGACACCATTCCTTGGGAGCAGTACTTC.

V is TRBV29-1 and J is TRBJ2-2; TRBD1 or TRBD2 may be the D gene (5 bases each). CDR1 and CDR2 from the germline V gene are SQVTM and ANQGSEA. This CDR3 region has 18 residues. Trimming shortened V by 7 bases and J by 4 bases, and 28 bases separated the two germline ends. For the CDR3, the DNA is TGCAGCGCTGAGGGCCCCGGAGTGAGCGTTGGGGGCACCGGGGAGCTGTTTTTT. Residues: CSAEGPGVSVGGTGELFF.

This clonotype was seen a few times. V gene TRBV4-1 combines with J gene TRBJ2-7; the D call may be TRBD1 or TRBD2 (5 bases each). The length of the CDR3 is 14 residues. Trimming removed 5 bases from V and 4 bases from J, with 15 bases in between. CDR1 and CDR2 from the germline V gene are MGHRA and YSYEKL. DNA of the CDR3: TGCGCCAGCAGCTACGAGAGGGGCGGATACGAGCAGTACTTC. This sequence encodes CASSYERGGYEQYF.

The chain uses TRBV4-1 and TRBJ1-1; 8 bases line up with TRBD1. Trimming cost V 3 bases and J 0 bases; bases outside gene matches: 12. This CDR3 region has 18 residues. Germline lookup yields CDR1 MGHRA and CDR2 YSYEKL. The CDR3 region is CASSQGLWTGQVNTEAFF. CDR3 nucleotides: TGCGCCAGCAGCCAGGGCCTCTGGACAGGGCAGGTGAACACTGAAGCTTTCTTT.

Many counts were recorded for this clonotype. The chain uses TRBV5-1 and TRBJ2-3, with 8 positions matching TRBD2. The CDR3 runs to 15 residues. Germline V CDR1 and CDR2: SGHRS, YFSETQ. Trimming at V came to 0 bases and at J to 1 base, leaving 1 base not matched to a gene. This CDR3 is CASSLGAGGTDTQYF. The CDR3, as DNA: TGCGCCAGCAGCTTGGGAGCGGGAGGCACAGATACGCAGTATTTT. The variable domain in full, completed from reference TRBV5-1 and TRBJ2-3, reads KAGVTQTPRYLIKTRGQQVTLSCSPISGHRSVSWYQQTPGQGLQFLFEYFSETQRNKGNFPGRFSGRQFSNSRSEMNVSTLELGDSALYLCASSLGAGGTDTQYFGPGTRLTVL.

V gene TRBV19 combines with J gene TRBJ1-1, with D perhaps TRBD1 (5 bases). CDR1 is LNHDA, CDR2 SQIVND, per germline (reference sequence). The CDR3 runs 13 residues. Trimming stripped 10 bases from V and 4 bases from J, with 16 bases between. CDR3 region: CATRWGGFTEAFF. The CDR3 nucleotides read TGTGCCACCCGATGGGGGGGTTTCACTGAAGCTTTCTTT.

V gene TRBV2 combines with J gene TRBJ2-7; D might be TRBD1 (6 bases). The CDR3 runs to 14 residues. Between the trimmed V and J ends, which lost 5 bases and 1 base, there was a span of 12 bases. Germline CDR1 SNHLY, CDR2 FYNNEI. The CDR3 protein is CASSRTVRSYEQYF. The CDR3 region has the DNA TGTGCCAGCAGTCGGACAGTTAGATCCTACGAGCAGTACTTC.

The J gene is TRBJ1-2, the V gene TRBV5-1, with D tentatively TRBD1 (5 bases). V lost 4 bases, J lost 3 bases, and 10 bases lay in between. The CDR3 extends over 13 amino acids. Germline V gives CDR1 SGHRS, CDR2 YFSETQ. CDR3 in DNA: TGCGCCAGCAGCCGAACCAGGGACTATGGCTACACCTTC. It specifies CASSRTRDYGYTF.

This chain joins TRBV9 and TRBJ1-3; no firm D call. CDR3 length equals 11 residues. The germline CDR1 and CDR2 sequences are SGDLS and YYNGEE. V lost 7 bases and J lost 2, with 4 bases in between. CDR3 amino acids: CASGAGNTIYF. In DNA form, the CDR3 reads TGTGCCAGCGGGGCTGGAAACACCATATATTTT.

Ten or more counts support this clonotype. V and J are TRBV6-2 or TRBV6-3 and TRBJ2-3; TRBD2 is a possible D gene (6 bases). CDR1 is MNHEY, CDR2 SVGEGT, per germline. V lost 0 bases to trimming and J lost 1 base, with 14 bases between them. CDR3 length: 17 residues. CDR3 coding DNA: TGTGCCAGCAGTTACTCGAGGGCGCCTAGCGGCACAGATACGCAGTATTTT. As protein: CASSYSRAPSGTDTQYF.

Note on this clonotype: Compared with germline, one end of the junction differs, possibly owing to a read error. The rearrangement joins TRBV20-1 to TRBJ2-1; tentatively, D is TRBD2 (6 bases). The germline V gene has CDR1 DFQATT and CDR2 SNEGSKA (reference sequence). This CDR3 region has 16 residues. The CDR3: CCARGRSSVYYNEQFF. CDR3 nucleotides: TGCTGTGCTAGAGGTCGGTCTAGCGTGTACTACAATGAGCAGTTCTTC.

The CDR3 bases are TGCGCCAGCAGCTTGGCCGGGCTAGAGGGTGAGCAGTTCTTC. Encoded protein: CASSLAGLEGEQFF. This chain uses TRBV5-1 with TRBJ2-1, with D tentatively TRBD2 (5 bases). The CDR3 consists of 14 residues. Germline V gene sequence: CDR1 SGHRS, CDR2 YFSETQ. The germline V and J ends were trimmed by 0 bases and 9 bases, with 13 bases remaining between them.

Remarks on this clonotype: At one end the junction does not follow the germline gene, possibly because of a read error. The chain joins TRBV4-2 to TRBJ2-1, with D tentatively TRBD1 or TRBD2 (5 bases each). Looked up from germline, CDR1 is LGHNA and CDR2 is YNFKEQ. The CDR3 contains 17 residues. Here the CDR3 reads CASSKAGTLSSYNDQFF. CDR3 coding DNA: TGTGCCAGCAGCAAGGCCGGGACCCTCAGCTCCTACAATGACCAGTTCTTC.

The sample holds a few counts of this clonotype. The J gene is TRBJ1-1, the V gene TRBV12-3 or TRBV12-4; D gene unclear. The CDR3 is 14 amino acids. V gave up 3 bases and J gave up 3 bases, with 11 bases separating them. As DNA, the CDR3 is TGTGCCAGCAGTTTTAAGGGAAGGGACACTGAAGCTTTCTTT. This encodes CASSFKGRDTEAFF.

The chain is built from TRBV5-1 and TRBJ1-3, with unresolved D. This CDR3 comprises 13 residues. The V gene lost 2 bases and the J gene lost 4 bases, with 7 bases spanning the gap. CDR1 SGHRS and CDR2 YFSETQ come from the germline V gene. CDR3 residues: CASSFDAGNTIYF. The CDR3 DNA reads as TGCGCCAGCAGCTTCGATGCAGGAAACACCATATATTTT.

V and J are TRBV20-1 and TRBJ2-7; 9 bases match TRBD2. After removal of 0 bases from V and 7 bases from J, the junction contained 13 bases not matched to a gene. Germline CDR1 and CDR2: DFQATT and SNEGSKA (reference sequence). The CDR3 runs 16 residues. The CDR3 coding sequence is TGCAGTGCTAGAGATCTCGACAGCGGGAGGCTTTATGAGCAGTACTTC. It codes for CSARDLDSGRLYEQYF.

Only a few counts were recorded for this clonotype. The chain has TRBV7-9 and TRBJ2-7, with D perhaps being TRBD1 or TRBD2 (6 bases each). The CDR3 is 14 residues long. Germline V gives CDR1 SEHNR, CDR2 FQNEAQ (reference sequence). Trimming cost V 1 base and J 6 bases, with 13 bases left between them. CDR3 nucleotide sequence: TGTGCCAGCAGCTTAGTAACCGGGGGCGGCGAGCAGTACTTC. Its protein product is CASSLVTGGGEQYF.

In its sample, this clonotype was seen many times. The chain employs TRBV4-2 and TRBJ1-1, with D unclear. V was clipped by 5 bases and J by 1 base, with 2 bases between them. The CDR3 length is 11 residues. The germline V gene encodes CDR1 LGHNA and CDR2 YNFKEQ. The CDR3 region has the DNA TGTGCCAGCAGCGGGAACACTGAAGCTTTCTTT. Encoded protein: CASSGNTEAFF.

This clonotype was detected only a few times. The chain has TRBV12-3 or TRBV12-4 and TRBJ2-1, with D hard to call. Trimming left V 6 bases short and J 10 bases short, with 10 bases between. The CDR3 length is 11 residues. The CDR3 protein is CASRASLEQFF. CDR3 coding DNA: TGTGCCAGCAGAGCTTCTCTCGAGCAGTTCTTC.

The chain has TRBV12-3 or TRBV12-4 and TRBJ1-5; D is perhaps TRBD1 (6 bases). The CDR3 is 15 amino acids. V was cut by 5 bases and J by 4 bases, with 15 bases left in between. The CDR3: CASSPHTGLNQPQHF. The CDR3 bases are TGTGCCAGCAGTCCCCATACAGGGTTAAATCAGCCCCAGCATTTT.

The CDR3 is CATSRGDDTEAFF. The CDR3 nucleotides read TGTGCCACCAGCAGGGGGGACGACACTGAAGCTTTCTTT. The J gene is TRBJ1-1, the V gene TRBV15, with D possibly matching TRBD1 (5 bases). V gave up 3 bases and J gave up 3 bases, with 8 bases separating them. The germline gives CDR1 LNHNV, CDR2 YYDKDF (reference sequence). The CDR3 sequence is 13 residues long.

CDR3 sequence reads: CASSSGTSGSSQYF. DNA of the CDR3: TGTGCCAGCAGCTCCGGGACTAGCGGGAGTTCTCAGTACTTC. The V call is TRBV27, the J call TRBJ2-5; 14 bases align to TRBD2. The CDR3 spans 14 residues. With 6 bases clipped from V and 11 bases from J, the junction kept 8 bases outside the gene matches. CDR1 is MNHEY, CDR2 SMNVEV, per germline (reference sequence).

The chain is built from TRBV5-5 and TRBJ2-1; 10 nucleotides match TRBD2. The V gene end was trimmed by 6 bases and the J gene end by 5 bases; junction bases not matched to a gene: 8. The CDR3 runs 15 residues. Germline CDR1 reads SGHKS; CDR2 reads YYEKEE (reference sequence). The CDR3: CASNGLAVYDNEQFF. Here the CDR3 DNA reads TGTGCCAGCAACGGACTAGCGGTTTATGACAATGAGCAGTTCTTC.